The sequence of this T cell receptor beta chain was determined in a study of identical twins. Germline V gene sequence: CDR1 SNHLY, CDR2 FYNNEI. This CDR3 comprises 15 residues. V lost 2 bases and J lost 2, with 10 bases in between. This clonotype was detected many times. TCRdb called the 5' RACE reads again in MiXCR, with one record for every CDR3 protein. Of 500,000 or so distinct CDR3 sequences in the sample, 22% were seen once. The same data also went into a second study, on T cells expressing NK-cell markers.

The source material was CD4+ T cells sorted from blood. The chain recombines TRBV2 with TRBJ2-1; possibly TRBD2 for D (5 bases). The TCR was taken from a woman under 30 in good health. The CDR3 protein is CASSERLPTYNEQFF. CDR3 DNA: TGTGCCAGCAGTGAAAGACTACCAACCTACAATGAGCAGTTCTTC.